This is a list of T cell receptor beta chains from one sample in a study of regulatory T cells in long-lasting Graves disease. TCRdb re-called the multiplex PCR reads with MiXCR, one entry per CDR3 protein. This table has roughly 510,000 distinct CDR3 sequences, 16% appearing once. These same data were also listed under a study on T cells in Graves' hyperthyroidism and ophthalmopathy.

The sequencing here drew on peripheral blood mononuclear cells (PBMCs), taken at new diagnosis, from a patient treated with antithyroid drugs. The receptors come from a man aged 18 to 35 with Graves disease. CDR3s include the opening cysteine and the closing phenylalanine or tryptophan. D genes are given only for firm matches. Expanded clones get a size class; other rows say once, few or many, or leave the size out.

V gene: TRBV6-1
J gene: TRBJ2-3
clone size: few
D gene: NA
CDR3 protein: CASSAGAVADTQYF
CDR3 DNA: TGTGCCAGCAGTGCTGGAGCGGTGGCAGATACGCAGTATTTT

V gene: TRBV29-1
J gene: TRBJ1-2
clone size: many
D gene: NA
CDR3 protein: CSVQIWGMSYGYTF
CDR3 DNA: TGCAGCGTTCAGATCTGGGGTATGAGCTATGGCTACACCTTC

V gene: TRBV7-3
J gene: TRBJ2-2
clone size: many
D gene: NA
CDR3 protein: CASSFQGQAGELFF
CDR3 DNA: TGTGCCAGCAGCTTCCAGGGTCAGGCCGGGGAGCTGTTTTTT

V gene: TRBV6-5
J gene: TRBJ2-5
clone size: many
D gene: TRBD2
CDR3 protein: CASSYWGVGLEETQYF
CDR3 DNA: TGTGCCAGCAGTTACTGGGGCGTGGGACTAGAAGAGACCCAGTACTTC

V gene: TRBV5-1
J gene: TRBJ1-1
clone size: many
D gene: TRBD1
CDR3 protein: CASSLLTGGTEAFF
CDR3 DNA: TGCGCCAGCAGCTTGCTGACAGGGGGCACTGAAGCTTTCTTT

V gene: TRBV9
J gene: TRBJ2-1
clone size: NA
D gene: NA
CDR3 protein: CASSQTPWGNNEQFF
CDR3 DNA: TGTGCCAGCAGCCAAACCCCCTGGGGCAACAATGAGCAGTTCTTC

V gene: TRBV9
J gene: TRBJ2-5
clone size: many
D gene: NA
CDR3 protein: CASKGSGETQYF
CDR3 DNA: TGTGCCAGCAAGGGAAGCGGGGAGACCCAGTACTTC

V gene: TRBV25-1
J gene: TRBJ1-4
clone size: NA
D gene: NA
CDR3 protein: CTSSEYMGRGGVEKLFF
CDR3 DNA: TGTACCAGCAGTGAATATATGGGTAGGGGGGGCGTTGAAAAACTGTTTTTT

V gene: TRBV7-8
J gene: TRBJ1-1
clone size: NA
D gene: NA
CDR3 protein: CASSLNRVKTEAFF
CDR3 DNA: TGTGCCAGCAGCTTAAACAGGGTGAAGACTGAAGCTTTCTTT

V gene: TRBV28
J gene: TRBJ2-7
clone size: many
D gene: TRBD2
CDR3 protein: CASSPPGGVYEQYF
CDR3 DNA: TGTGCCAGCAGTCCTCCGGGGGGAGTCTACGAGCAGTACTTC

V gene: TRBV24-1
J gene: TRBJ2-5
clone size: NA
D gene: NA
CDR3 protein: CATSEHREETQYF
CDR3 DNA: TGTGCCACCTCCGAGCACCGGGAAGAGACCCAGTACTTC

V gene: TRBV7-9
J gene: TRBJ1-1
clone size: NA
D gene: NA
CDR3 protein: CASSPGSRGASTEAFF
CDR3 DNA: TGTGCCAGCAGCCCCGGGTCCCGGGGGGCAAGCACTGAAGCTTTCTTT

V gene: TRBV5-1
J gene: TRBJ2-5
clone size: few
D gene: TRBD2
CDR3 protein: CASSFGGRSGRAGGETQYF
CDR3 DNA: TGCGCCAGCAGCTTTGGCGGTCGAAGCGGGAGGGCCGGCGGGGAGACCCAGTACTTC

V gene: TRBV7-8
J gene: TRBJ2-3
clone size: NA
D gene: NA
CDR3 protein: CASSLAFADTQYF
CDR3 DNA: TGTGCCAGCAGCTTAGCGTTCGCAGATACGCAGTATTTT

V gene: TRBV6-1
J gene: TRBJ2-6
clone size: NA
D gene: NA
CDR3 protein: CASPTGNRPPGANVLTF
CDR3 DNA: TGTGCCAGTCCGACAGGAAACAGACCCCCTGGGGCCAACGTCCTGACTTTC

V gene: TRBV7-9
J gene: TRBJ2-1
clone size: many
D gene: NA
CDR3 protein: CASSTSNIDEQFF
CDR3 DNA: TGTGCCAGCAGCACTTCCAACATCGATGAGCAGTTCTTC

V gene: TRBV7-9
J gene: TRBJ1-1
clone size: few
D gene: NA
CDR3 protein: CASSLVRSLNTEAFF
CDR3 DNA: TGTGCCAGCAGCTTAGTACGCTCCTTGAACACTGAAGCTTTCTTT

V gene: TRBV30
J gene: TRBJ2-7
clone size: few
D gene: NA
CDR3 protein: CAWSRDRSYEQYF
CDR3 DNA: TGTGCCTGGTCCCGGGACCGATCCTACGAGCAGTACTTC

V gene: TRBV7-9
J gene: TRBJ2-1
clone size: NA
D gene: NA
CDR3 protein: CASRPLSYDEQFF
CDR3 DNA: TGTGCCAGCAGGCCCCTCTCCTACGATGAGCAGTTCTTC

V gene: TRBV20-1
J gene: TRBJ2-7
clone size: many
D gene: TRBD2
CDR3 protein: CSAREIAGGGEQYF
CDR3 DNA: TGCAGTGCTAGAGAAATAGCGGGAGGGGGCGAGCAGTACTTC

V gene: TRBV18
J gene: TRBJ1-6
clone size: few
D gene: NA
CDR3 protein: CASRNTGPNSPLHF
CDR3 DNA: TGTGCCAGCCGTAATACAGGGCCAAATTCACCCCTCCACTTT

V gene: TRBV4-1
J gene: TRBJ1-1
clone size: few
D gene: TRBD1
CDR3 protein: CASSQVQGAASTEAFF
CDR3 DNA: TGCGCCAGCAGCCAAGTCCAGGGGGCCGCCAGCACTGAAGCTTTCTTT

V gene: TRBV2
J gene: TRBJ2-7
clone size: many
D gene: TRBD2
CDR3 protein: CASELVLAATGQYF
CDR3 DNA: TGTGCCAGTGAACTGGTACTAGCGGCAACGGGGCAGTACTTC

V gene: TRBV9
J gene: TRBJ1-4
clone size: NA
D gene: TRBD1
CDR3 protein: CASSADGQGNEKLFF
CDR3 DNA: TGTGCCAGCAGCGCAGATGGACAGGGGAATGAAAAACTGTTTTTT

V gene: TRBV3-1
J gene: TRBJ2-7
clone size: many
D gene: TRBD1
CDR3 protein: CASSPRQGRSEQYF
CDR3 DNA: TGTGCCAGCAGCCCGCGACAGGGGAGGTCCGAGCAGTACTTC

V gene: TRBV9
J gene: TRBJ2-3
clone size: few
D gene: NA
CDR3 protein: CASSVAQGTDTQYF
CDR3 DNA: TGTGCCAGCAGCGTAGCTCAGGGCACAGATACGCAGTATTTT

V gene: TRBV20-1
J gene: TRBJ2-2
clone size: few
D gene: TRBD2
CDR3 protein: CSAAGTSGTGVTGELFF
CDR3 DNA: TGCAGTGCTGCCGGGACTAGCGGGACGGGAGTCACCGGGGAGCTGTTTTTT

V gene: TRBV7-9
J gene: TRBJ2-5
clone size: many
D gene: TRBD2
CDR3 protein: CASSLRQLAGQETQYF
CDR3 DNA: TGTGCCAGCAGCTTAAGGCAACTAGCGGGACAAGAGACCCAGTACTTC

V gene: TRBV28
J gene: TRBJ2-1
clone size: many
D gene: TRBD1
CDR3 protein: CASSIGQGADEQFF
CDR3 DNA: TGTGCCAGCAGTATAGGACAGGGGGCCGATGAGCAGTTCTTC

V gene: TRBV5-1
J gene: TRBJ2-1
clone size: once
D gene: NA
CDR3 protein: CASSVPGVGEQFF
CDR3 DNA: TGCGCCAGCAGCGTCCCCGGGGTGGGTGAGCAGTTCTTT

V gene: TRBV7-3
J gene: TRBJ1-2
clone size: NA
D gene: NA
CDR3 protein: CASSLSSGGSVYGYTF
CDR3 DNA: TGTGCCAGCAGCTTAAGTTCGGGGGGCTCAGTCTATGGCTACACCTTC

V gene: TRBV19
J gene: TRBJ2-4
clone size: NA
D gene: TRBD2
CDR3 protein: CASSIYRGVTPIAKNIQYF
CDR3 DNA: TGTGCCAGTAGTATTTATCGGGGGGTGACCCCCATAGCCAAAAACATTCAGTACTTC

V gene: TRBV10-3
J gene: TRBJ2-7
clone size: few
D gene: NA
CDR3 protein: CAISESMNAAYEQYF
CDR3 DNA: TGTGCCATCAGTGAGTCGATGAACGCTGCCTACGAGCAGTACTTC

V gene: TRBV3-1
J gene: TRBJ2-7
clone size: NA
D gene: NA
CDR3 protein: CASSQDYRGGQYF
CDR3 DNA: TGTGCCAGCAGCCAAGACTACCGCGGAGGGCAGTACTTC

V gene: TRBV20-1
J gene: TRBJ1-5
clone size: many
D gene: NA
CDR3 protein: CSASPGPNQPQHF
CDR3 DNA: TGCAGTGCTAGTCCGGGGCCAAATCAGCCCCAGCATTTT

V gene: TRBV7-9
J gene: TRBJ1-2
clone size: few
D gene: NA
CDR3 protein: CASSLGSQYGYTF
CDR3 DNA: TGTGCCAGCAGCTTAGGGTCGCAGTATGGCTACACCTTC

V gene: TRBV7-2
J gene: TRBJ2-7
clone size: NA
D gene: NA
CDR3 protein: CASSLERGFYSGQYF
CDR3 DNA: TGTGCCAGCAGCTTAGAAAGAGGATTTTACTCGGGGCAGTACTTC

V gene: TRBV2
J gene: TRBJ1-1
clone size: few
D gene: TRBD1
CDR3 protein: CASDDRGNTEAFF
CDR3 DNA: TGTGCCAGCGATGACAGGGGCAACACTGAAGCTTTCTTT

V gene: TRBV28
J gene: TRBJ2-6
clone size: NA
D gene: TRBD1
CDR3 protein: CASSPWDRPSSGANVLTF
CDR3 DNA: TGTGCCAGCAGTCCCTGGGACAGGCCCTCCTCTGGGGCCAACGTCCTGACTTTC

V gene: TRBV20-1
J gene: TRBJ2-5
clone size: many
D gene: NA
CDR3 protein: CSARDGGTAGETQYF
CDR3 DNA: TGCAGTGCTAGAGATGGGGGGACAGCGGGAGAGACCCAGTACTTC

V gene: TRBV19
J gene: TRBJ2-2
clone size: few
D gene: TRBD2
CDR3 protein: CASSISGTGELFF
CDR3 DNA: TGTGCCAGTAGTATTAGCGGGACCGGGGAGCTGTTTTTT

V gene: TRBV20-1
J gene: TRBJ2-6
clone size: NA
D gene: NA
CDR3 protein: CSARDYIASNVLTF
CDR3 DNA: TGCAGTGCTAGGGACTACATCGCCTCCAACGTCCTGACTTTC

V gene: TRBV28
J gene: TRBJ2-7
clone size: many
D gene: NA
CDR3 protein: CASSFRRRLSSSYEQYF
CDR3 DNA: TGTGCCAGCAGTTTCCGCCGGAGACTCTCGAGCTCCTACGAGCAGTACTTC

V gene: TRBV12-3/TRBV12-4
J gene: TRBJ1-3
clone size: many
D gene: NA
CDR3 protein: CASSPLPGRIRAGNTIYF
CDR3 DNA: TGTGCCAGCAGTCCACTCCCGGGACGGATCCGCGCGGGAAACACCATATATTTT

V gene: TRBV4-1
J gene: TRBJ1-2
clone size: NA
D gene: NA
CDR3 protein: CASSRLGAYGYTF
CDR3 DNA: TGCGCCAGCAGCCGGTTAGGGGCCTATGGCTACACCTTC

V gene: TRBV12-3/TRBV12-4
J gene: TRBJ1-6
clone size: many
D gene: NA
CDR3 protein: CASRRVLYNSPLHF
CDR3 DNA: TGTGCCAGCAGGAGGGTGTTATATAATTCACCCCTCCACTTT

V gene: TRBV3-1
J gene: TRBJ1-2
clone size: many
D gene: NA
CDR3 protein: CASSSGQLYGYTF
CDR3 DNA: TGTGCCAGCAGTTCGGGACAACTTTATGGCTACACCTTC

V gene: TRBV19
J gene: TRBJ1-1
clone size: NA
D gene: NA
CDR3 protein: CASSIRGADTEAFF
CDR3 DNA: TGTGCCAGTAGTATCCGGGGGGCTGACACTGAAGCTTTCTTT

V gene: TRBV20-1
J gene: TRBJ2-7
clone size: few
D gene: NA
CDR3 protein: CSARDRRWGEQYF
CDR3 DNA: TGCAGTGCTAGAGATCGAAGGTGGGGGGAGCAGTACTTC